A selection of T cell receptor beta chains follows, all from one sample in a study of T cell responses to AZD1222 COVID-19 vaccine. Clones were sequenced by immunoSEQ multiplex PCR, and TCRdb holds only the in-frame ones, with some missing. The sample consists of 150,000 to 200,000 clones, 85% to 95% of them appearing once. The sequencing here drew on peripheral blood, taken 28 days after the second AZD1222 dose. Receptors were obtained from an adult who received the AZD1222 COVID-19 vaccine. The CDR3 runs from the conserved cysteine through the conserved F or W. A D gene is named only where the DNA matches it firmly. Part of the rows lack a size; the others show once, few, many or a class for expanded clones.

.	TRBV2	.	TRBJ1-1	TGTGCCAGCAGTGAGCCGAACACTGAAGCTTTCTTT	CASSEPNTEAFF
.	TRBV14	TRBD1	TRBJ1-2	TGTGCCAGCAGCCAAGACCTCAGGGGGAACTATGGCTACACCTTC	CASSQDLRGNYGYTF
.	TRBV21-1	.	TRBJ1-1	TGTGCCAGCACCAAATCCCCCGGGGAGGGGGACACTGAAGCTTTCTTT	CASTKSPGEGDTEAFF
.	TRBV5-1	TRBD1	TRBJ1-6	TGCGCCAGCAGCTTTACACAGGGGGCTGGGAATTCACCCCTCCACTTT	CASSFTQGAGNSPLHF
.	TRBV10-1	TRBD2	TRBJ2-1	TGCGCCAGCAGTGGGCGTAGCGGGAGTCCGGCCTACAATGAGCAGTTCTTC	CASSGRSGSPAYNEQFF
.	TRBV19	TRBD2	TRBJ2-1	TGTGCCAGTAGTGCCGGGACTAGCGGGAGGATCACCTACAATGAGCAGTTCTTC	CASSAGTSGRITYNEQFF
once	TRBV18	.	TRBJ2-7	TGTGCCAGCTCTCTAGCCTACGAGCAGTACTTC	CASSLAYEQYF
.	TRBV7-9	.	TRBJ2-3	TGTGCCAGCAGCTTAGGGCCAGGGGTGACAGATACGCAGTATTTT	CASSLGPGVTDTQYF
.	TRBV30	.	TRBJ1-3	TGTGCCTGGACTGTACATAGGTTAGGTGGAAACACCATATATTTT	CAWTVHRLGGNTIYF
.	TRBV6-5	TRBD1	TRBJ1-5	TGTGCCAGCAGTTCGCAGGGGGTAGGTCAGCCCCAGCATTTT	CASSSQGVGQPQHF
.	TRBV29-1	.	TRBJ2-1	TGCAGCGTTGGAGGGGGGGCGGCGTACAATGAGCAGTTCTTC	CSVGGGAAYNEQFF
once	TRBV6-2/TRBV6-3	TRBD2	TRBJ2-1	TGTGCCAGCAGTTCTCCGGGACTAGCGTACCACAATGAGCAGTTCTTC	CASSSPGLAYHNEQFF
.	TRBV6-6	.	TRBJ2-1	TGTGCCAGCAGTTACCAAAGTTCGTCCTACAATGAGCAGTTCTTC	CASSYQSSSYNEQFF
once	TRBV6-2/TRBV6-3	.	TRBJ2-1	TGTGCCAGCAGTTACGAGGCAGGGCCCAATGAGCAGTTCTTC	CASSYEAGPNEQFF
once	TRBV27	TRBD2	TRBJ2-3	TGTGCCAGCAGCCCGGGGGGGGCGCATACAGATACGCAGTATTTT	CASSPGGAHTDTQYF
.	TRBV15	TRBD1	TRBJ2-7	TGTGCCACCAGCAAGGACAGGGGGCTATACGAGCAGTACTTC	CATSKDRGLYEQYF